In its sample, the clone carrying this TCR beta chain was seen many times. Its antigen is not known. Time point meaning: patch test 2, 6 weeks after DPC sensitization. Stated treatment: therapeutic diphenylcyclopropenone sensitization with weekly scalp DPC. The study enrolled 18 to 70-year-old alopecia patients suitable for DPC. The data originate from a study of human T cells and chemical hapten exposure. As for the study in general: Researchers reported sensitizing an approximately 2 cm by approximately 2 cm upper inner arm skin site with 2% DPC.

This CDR3 contains 16 residues. Trimming removed 0 bases from V and 3 bases from J, with 14 bases in between. Germline assignment: CDR1 MNHEY and CDR2 SVGAGI. Each CDR3 protein is one row after TCRdb ran MiXCR on the RACE reads. The data contain some 150,000 distinct CDR3 sequences, 10% to 15% of them seen just once; the ten biggest clones take up 1.2% to 1.5%. Notes on the study in general: Positive correlation was observed between PT1 expanded TCR counts and patch test score.

The input for sequencing was whole blood, taken in connection with sensitization to the hapten diphenylcyclopropenone (DPC). The receptor's source is a woman aged 45 to 65 with alopecia areata. Some clones in this sample may be carry-over from other donors' samples. The V and J genes are TRBV6-5 and TRBJ1-2, with D uncertain. The CDR3 DNA sequence: TGTGCCAGCAGTTACTCGAAGCAGGTTGGCTACTATGGCTACACCTTC. Translated, it gives CASSYSKQVGYYGYTF.